This T cell receptor (beta chain) was recovered during a study of follicular helper T cells after annual influenza vaccination. Produced via immunoSEQ multiplex PCR; TCRdb's table is partial and in-frame only. The data show about 700 clones, roughly four fifths seen once. V shed 8 bases and J shed 9 bases, with 11 bases lying between them. The CDR3 extends over 12 amino acids. Germline V gene sequence: CDR1 SGHTA, CDR2 FQGNSA. Time point indicated: 2015-2016 season, pre-vaccination. This clone was found a few times. The sample in question was CXCR5+ CD38+ circulating T follicular helper cells from blood, obtained on the day of influenza vaccination. The subset here: circulating Tfh, non-naive CD4+CXCR5+PD-1+ (ICOS+CD38+ or ICOS-CD38-). V and J are TRBV7-2 and TRBJ1-6; D gene ambiguous. The sequence was obtained from an adult who received the influenza vaccine. The CDR3 region is CASGVWPSPLHF. The CDR3 DNA follows: TGTGCCAGCGGGGTATGGCCTTCACCCCTCCACTTT.